This T cell receptor (beta chain) was sequenced in a study of T cell repertoires in cytomegalovirus infection. Study at large: Public TCR beta signature analysis indicated the presence of both CMV infection and matching HLA type.

Each CDR3 protein gets one entry after TCRdb re-called the reads with MiXCR. The sample holds hundreds of thousands of distinct CDR3 sequences, approximately 31% seen once. The CDR3 runs to 16 residues. The V segment lost 4 bases and the J segment 4 bases; nucleotides outside the gene matches: 9. Germline V CDR1 and CDR2: SNHLY, FYNNEI. The table lists this clonotype with a few counts. Its antigen is unidentified. Study outcomes and limitations: Summed frequency of shared TCR beta families picked out CMV carriers who also had the relevant HLA.

Sequences were derived from cultured CD8+ T cells from PBMCs, sampled from culture after CMV antigen stimulation. This TCR came from a human donor in good health (CMV status not recorded). Some clones in this sample may be carry-over from other donors' samples. The rearrangement joins TRBV2 to TRBJ1-3, with 8 bases lining up with TRBD1. The CDR3 coding sequence is TGTGCCAGCAGTGCTGGGGACAGGAGGTTCGGAAACACCATATATTTT. Its protein is CASSAGDRRFGNTIYF.